A selection of T cell receptor beta chains follows, all from one sample in a study of CD8+ T cells in alopecia areata. The method was immunoSEQ multiplex PCR; TCRdb's version includes in-frame clones alone and lacks a portion of them. The sample contains a few hundred thousand clones, around three fifths of which appear only once. This specimen consisted of CD4+ T cells sorted from blood, obtained between weeks 51 and 54, from a patient treated with tofacitinib. The receptors stem from a human donor with alopecia areata. Both conserved end residues are part of each CDR3. D genes are given only for firm matches. The size entry is marked missing in some rows and otherwise reads once, few, many or a size class.

cdr3_aa cdr3_nt v_call d_call clone_size j_call
CASSEEGGGAYEQYF TGTGCCAGCAGTGAGGAGGGCGGGGGGGCCTACGAGCAGTACTTC TRBV2 TRBD2 NA TRBJ2-7
CATSRGGANYGYTF TGTGCCACCAGCAGAGGGGGGGCAAACTATGGCTACACCTTC TRBV15 NA few TRBJ1-2
CASSNPGGTYGYTF TGTGCCAGCAGCAACCCTGGAGGTACCTATGGCTACACCTTC TRBV5-6 NA once TRBJ1-2
CASSSGEGTQYF TGTGCCAGCAGTAGCGGCGAGGGGACCCAGTACTTC TRBV5-6 NA NA TRBJ2-5
CSVVLAAGGYEQFF TGCAGCGTCGTACTAGCAGCGGGGGGTTATGAGCAGTTCTTC TRBV29-1 TRBD2 few TRBJ2-1
CAWRAGAPGIQYF TGTGCCTGGAGGGCAGGAGCCCCTGGGATCCAGTACTTC TRBV30 NA NA TRBJ2-5
CASSSEGEQYF TGCGCCAGCAGCTCAGAGGGCGAGCAGTACTTC TRBV5-1 NA few TRBJ2-7
CAWSNRDTQYF TGTGCCTGGAGTAACCGAGATACGCAGTATTTT TRBV30 NA NA TRBJ2-3
CASSPRRGKGAQETQYF TGTGCCAGCTCACCACGGCGTGGAAAGGGGGCCCAAGAGACCCAGTACTTC TRBV18 TRBD1 NA TRBJ2-5
CASSHPGGGRSSYEQYF TGTGCCAGCAGCCACCCCGGTGGGGGAAGGAGCTCCTACGAGCAGTACTTC TRBV4-2 NA once TRBJ2-7
CASSSGLAGALGEQFF TGCGCCAGCAGTTCTGGACTAGCGGGGGCCCTTGGTGAGCAGTTCTTC TRBV5-1 TRBD2 many TRBJ2-1
CATSRQGGQGYTF TGTGCCACCAGCAGACAGGGAGGTCAGGGCTACACCTTC TRBV15 NA NA TRBJ1-2
CSARAGAQETQYF TGCAGCGCCCGTGCGGGCGCCCAAGAGACCCAGTACTTC TRBV29-1 NA NA TRBJ2-5
CAWSVGGDTQYF TGTGCCTGGAGTGTAGGGGGGGATACGCAGTATTTT TRBV30 NA NA TRBJ2-3
CASSLAQGAGGYTF TGCGCCAGCAGCTTGGCCCAGGGGGCAGGTGGCTACACCTTC TRBV5-1 TRBD1 few TRBJ1-2
CAWSVAGRLAKNIQYF TGTGCCTGGAGTGTAGCGGGGAGACTAGCCAAAAACATTCAGTACTTC TRBV30 TRBD2 NA TRBJ2-4
CASSQDGRGGRTYEQYF TGTGCCAGCAGCCAAGATGGAAGAGGCGGGAGGACCTACGAGCAGTACTTC TRBV4-2 TRBD2 NA TRBJ2-7
CASSRQGNNSPLHF TGTGCCAGCAGTCGACAGGGGAATAATTCACCCCTCCACTTT TRBV9 TRBD1 NA TRBJ1-6
CASSEIRGLAGGKEQFF TGTGCCAGCAGTGAAATCCGCGGACTAGCGGGGGGAAAAGAGCAGTTCTTC TRBV25-1 TRBD2 NA TRBJ2-1
CASTQELAVYETQYF TGTGCCAGCACCCAGGAACTAGCAGTCTATGAGACCCAGTACTTC TRBV2 NA few TRBJ2-5
CSVSGANQPQHF TGCAGCGTTAGTGGGGCCAATCAGCCCCAGCATTTT TRBV29-1 NA NA TRBJ1-5
CSVPPGQGGKLFF TGCAGCGTTCCCCCGGGACAGGGAGGAAAACTGTTTTTT TRBV29-1 TRBD1 once TRBJ1-4
CASSLQGYNSPLHF TGTGCCAGCAGCTTACAAGGCTATAATTCACCCCTCCACTTT TRBV7-2 NA few TRBJ1-6
CASSPQGLAMETQYF TGTGCCAGCAGCCCCCAGGGACTAGCGATGGAGACCCAGTACTTC TRBV11-2 TRBD2 once TRBJ2-5